One T cell receptor beta chain is described in this entry. The antigen remains unidentified. Germline loops: CDR1 SGDLS, CDR2 YYNGEE. There are 17 residues in the CDR3. V lost 3 bases, J lost 0 bases, and 18 bases lay in between. The data were taken from a study of T cell responses to AZD1222 COVID-19 vaccine. Only in-frame clones appear in the TCRdb table, and some are missing; sequencing was by immunoSEQ multiplex PCR. This table holds some 110,000 clones, 70% to 90% found once. Findings and caveats of the study: Spike-specific TCR breadth and depth grew following two AZD1222 doses. Among the donors, most were white British and more were female, and clonal diversity was possibly underestimated.

The V gene is TRBV9, the J gene TRBJ1-2; the D is unclear. The sequences come from peripheral blood, collected on day 0 of AZD1222 vaccination. The sequence came from an adult in good health. In nucleotides, the CDR3 is TGTGCCAGCAGCGCACCTTCTACGGACCTAGCTAACTATGGCTACACCTTC. Protein product: CASSAPSTDLANYGYTF.